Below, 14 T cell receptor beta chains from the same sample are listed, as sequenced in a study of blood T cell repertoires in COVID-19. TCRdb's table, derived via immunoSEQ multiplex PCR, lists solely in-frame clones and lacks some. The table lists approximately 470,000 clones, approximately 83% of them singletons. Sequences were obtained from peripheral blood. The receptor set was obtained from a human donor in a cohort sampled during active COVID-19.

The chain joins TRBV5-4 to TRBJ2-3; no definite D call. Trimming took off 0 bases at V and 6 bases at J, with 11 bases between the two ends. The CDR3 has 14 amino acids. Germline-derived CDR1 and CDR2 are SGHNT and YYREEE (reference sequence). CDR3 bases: TGTGCCAGCAGCTTGGAGGCACCCAGGGATACGCAGTATTTT. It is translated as CASSLEAPRDTQYF.

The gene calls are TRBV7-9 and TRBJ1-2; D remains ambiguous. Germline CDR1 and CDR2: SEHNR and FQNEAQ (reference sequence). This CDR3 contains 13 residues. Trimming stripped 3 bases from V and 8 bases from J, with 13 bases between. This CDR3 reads CASSFEEGAGYTF. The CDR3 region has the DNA TGTGCCAGCAGCTTCGAGGAAGGCGCCGGCTACACCTTC. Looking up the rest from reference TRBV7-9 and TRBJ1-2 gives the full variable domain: DTGVSQNPRHKITKRGQNVTFRCDPISEHNRLYWYRQTLGQGPEFLTYFQNEAQLEKSRLLSDRFSAERPKGSFSTLEIQRTEQGDSAMYLCASSFEEGAGYTFGSGTRLTVV.

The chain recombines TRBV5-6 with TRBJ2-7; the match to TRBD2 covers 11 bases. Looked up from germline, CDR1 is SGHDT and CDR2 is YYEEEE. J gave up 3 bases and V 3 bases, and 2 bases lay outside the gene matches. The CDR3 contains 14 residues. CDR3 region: CASSSGLAGYEQYF. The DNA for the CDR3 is TGTGCCAGCAGCTCTGGACTAGCGGGCTACGAGCAGTACTTC.

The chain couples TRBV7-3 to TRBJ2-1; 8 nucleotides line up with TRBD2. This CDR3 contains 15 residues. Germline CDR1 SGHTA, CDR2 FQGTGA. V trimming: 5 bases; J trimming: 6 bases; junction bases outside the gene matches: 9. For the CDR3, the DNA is TGTGCCAGCAGCGCCCGGGGGGGAGCGGGCAATGAGCAGTTCTTC. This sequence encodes CASSARGGAGNEQFF. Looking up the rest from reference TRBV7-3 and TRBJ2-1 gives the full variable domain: GAGVSQTPSNKVTEKGKYVELRCDPISGHTALYWYRQSLGQGPEFLIYFQGTGAADDSGLPNDRFFAVRPEGSVSTLKIQRTERGDSAVYLCASSARGGAGNEQFFGPGTRLTVL.

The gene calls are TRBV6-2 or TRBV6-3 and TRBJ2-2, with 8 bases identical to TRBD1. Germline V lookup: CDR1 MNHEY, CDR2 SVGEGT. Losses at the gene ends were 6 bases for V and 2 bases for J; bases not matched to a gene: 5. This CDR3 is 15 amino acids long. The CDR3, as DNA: TGTGCCAGCAGCCCTCAGGGGGCAAACACCGGGGAGCTGTTTTTT. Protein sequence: CASSPQGANTGELFF.

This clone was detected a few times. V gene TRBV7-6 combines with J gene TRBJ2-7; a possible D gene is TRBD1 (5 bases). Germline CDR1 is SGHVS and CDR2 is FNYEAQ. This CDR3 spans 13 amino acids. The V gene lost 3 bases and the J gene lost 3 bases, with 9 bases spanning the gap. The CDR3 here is CASSLDMFYEQYF. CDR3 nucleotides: TGTGCCAGCAGCTTGGACATGTTCTACGAGCAGTACTTC.

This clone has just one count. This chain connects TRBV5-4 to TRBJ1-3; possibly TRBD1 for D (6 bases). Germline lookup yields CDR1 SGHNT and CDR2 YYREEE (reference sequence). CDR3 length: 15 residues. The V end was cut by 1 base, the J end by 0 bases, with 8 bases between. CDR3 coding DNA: TGTGCCAGCAGCTTGACACAGGGCTCTGGAAACACCATATATTTT. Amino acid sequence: CASSLTQGSGNTIYF.

The CDR3 loop reads CASSTQGTGANQPQHF. In DNA, the CDR3 is TGTGCCAGTAGTACCCAGGGGACAGGGGCAAATCAGCCCCAGCATTTT. The chain uses TRBV19 and TRBJ1-5, with 10 bases that match TRBD1. The V gene end was trimmed by 4 bases and the J gene end by 4 bases; junction bases not matched to a gene: 7. CDR1 and CDR2 (germline): LNHDA, SQIVND (reference sequence). The CDR3 covers 16 residues. The full variable domain, completed using reference TRBV19 and TRBJ1-5, is DGGITQSPKYLFRKEGQNVTLSCEQNLNHDAMYWYRQDPGQGLRLIYYSQIVNDFQKGDIAEGYSVSREKKESFPLTVTSAQKNPTAFYLCASSTQGTGANQPQHFGDGTRLSIL.

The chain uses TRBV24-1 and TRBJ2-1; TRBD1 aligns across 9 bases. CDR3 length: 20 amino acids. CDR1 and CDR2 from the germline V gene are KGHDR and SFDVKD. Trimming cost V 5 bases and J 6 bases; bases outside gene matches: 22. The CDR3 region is CATSGTGEGPGHGGLNEQFF. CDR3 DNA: TGTGCCACCAGTGGGACAGGGGAGGGCCCAGGGCACGGGGGGCTCAATGAGCAGTTCTTC.

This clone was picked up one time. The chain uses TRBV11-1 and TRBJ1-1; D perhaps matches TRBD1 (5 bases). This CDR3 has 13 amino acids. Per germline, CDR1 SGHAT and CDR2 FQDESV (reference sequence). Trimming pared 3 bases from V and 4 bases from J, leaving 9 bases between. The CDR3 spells CASSLSGGTEAFF. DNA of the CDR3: TGTGCCAGCAGCTTGTCGGGGGGCACTGAAGCTTTCTTT.

CDR3 bases: TGTGCCAGCAGGTTGACAGGGACCTACGAGCAGTACTTC. This translates into CASRLTGTYEQYF. The chain joins TRBV25-1 to TRBJ2-7, with 7 bases lining up with TRBD1. Germline V gene data show CDR1 as MGHDK and CDR2 as SYGVNS. The CDR3 loop spans 13 amino acids. Unmatched junction bases numbered 4, after V lost 6 bases and J lost 2 bases.

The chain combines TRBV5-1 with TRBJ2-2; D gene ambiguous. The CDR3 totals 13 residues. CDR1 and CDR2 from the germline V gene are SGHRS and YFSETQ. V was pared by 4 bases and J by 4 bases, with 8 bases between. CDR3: CASSLSFTGELFF. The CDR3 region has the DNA TGCGCCAGCAGCCTCTCTTTCACCGGGGAGCTGTTTTTT.

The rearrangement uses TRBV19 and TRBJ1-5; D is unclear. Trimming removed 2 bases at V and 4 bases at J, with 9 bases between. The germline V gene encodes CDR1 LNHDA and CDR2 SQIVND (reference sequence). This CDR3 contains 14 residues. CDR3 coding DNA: TGTGCCAGTAGTATAATCGGGATGAATCAGCCCCAGCATTTT. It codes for CASSIIGMNQPQHF.

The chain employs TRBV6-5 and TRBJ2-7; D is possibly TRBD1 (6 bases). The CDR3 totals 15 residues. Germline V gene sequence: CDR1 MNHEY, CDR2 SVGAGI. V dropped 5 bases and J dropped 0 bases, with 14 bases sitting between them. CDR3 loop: CASSNTGSSSYEQYF. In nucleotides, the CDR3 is TGTGCCAGCAGTAATACAGGGTCGAGCTCCTACGAGCAGTACTTC.